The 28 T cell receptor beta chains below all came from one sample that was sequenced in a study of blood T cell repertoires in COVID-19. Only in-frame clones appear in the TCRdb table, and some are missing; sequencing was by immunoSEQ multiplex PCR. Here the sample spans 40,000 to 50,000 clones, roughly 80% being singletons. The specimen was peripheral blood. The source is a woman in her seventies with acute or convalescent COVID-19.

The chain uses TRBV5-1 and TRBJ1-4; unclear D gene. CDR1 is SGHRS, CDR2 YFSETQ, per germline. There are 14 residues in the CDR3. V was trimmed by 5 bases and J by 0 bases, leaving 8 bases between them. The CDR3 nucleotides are TGCGCCAGCAGTGGCCACGCAACTAATGAAAAACTGTTTTTT. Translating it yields CASSGHATNEKLFF.

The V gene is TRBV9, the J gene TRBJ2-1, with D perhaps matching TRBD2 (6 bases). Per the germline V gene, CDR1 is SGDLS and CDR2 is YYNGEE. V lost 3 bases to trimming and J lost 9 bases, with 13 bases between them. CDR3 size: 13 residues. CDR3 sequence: CASSAGTLGEQFF. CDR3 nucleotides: TGTGCCAGCAGCGCTGGGACTCTGGGTGAGCAGTTCTTC.

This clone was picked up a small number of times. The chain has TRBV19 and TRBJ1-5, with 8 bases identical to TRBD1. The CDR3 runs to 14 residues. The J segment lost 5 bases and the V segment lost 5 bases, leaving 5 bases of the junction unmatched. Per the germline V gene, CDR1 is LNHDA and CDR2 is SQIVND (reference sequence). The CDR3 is CASSVTGAYQPQHF. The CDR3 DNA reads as TGTGCCAGTAGTGTGACAGGGGCTTATCAGCCCCAGCATTTT.

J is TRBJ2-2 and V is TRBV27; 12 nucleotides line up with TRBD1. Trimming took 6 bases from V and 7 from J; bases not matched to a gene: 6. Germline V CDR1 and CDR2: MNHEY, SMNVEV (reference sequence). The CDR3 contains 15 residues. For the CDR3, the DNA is TGTGCCAGCAGGCCGGGACAGGGGGCCATCGGGGAGCTGTTTTTT. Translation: CASRPGQGAIGELFF.

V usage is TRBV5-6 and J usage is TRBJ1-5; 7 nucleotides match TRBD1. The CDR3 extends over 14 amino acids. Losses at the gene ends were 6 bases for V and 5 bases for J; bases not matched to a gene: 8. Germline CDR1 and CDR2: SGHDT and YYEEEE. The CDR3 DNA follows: TGTGCCAGCACTCTGAGGGGGCGAGATCAGCCCCAGCATTTT. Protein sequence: CASTLRGRDQPQHF.

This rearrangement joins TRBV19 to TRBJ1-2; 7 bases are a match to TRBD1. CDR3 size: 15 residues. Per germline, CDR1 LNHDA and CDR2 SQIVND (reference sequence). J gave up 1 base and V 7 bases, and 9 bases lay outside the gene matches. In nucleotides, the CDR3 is TGTGCCAGTATTGAAACGGGACAGATTAACTATGGCTACACCTTC. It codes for CASIETGQINYGYTF.

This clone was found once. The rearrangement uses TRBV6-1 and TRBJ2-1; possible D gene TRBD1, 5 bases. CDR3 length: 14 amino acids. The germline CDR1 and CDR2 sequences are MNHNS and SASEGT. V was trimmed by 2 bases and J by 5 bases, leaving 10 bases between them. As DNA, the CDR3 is TGTGCCAGCAGTGAATGGGGCAGGGACAATGAGCAGTTCTTC. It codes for CASSEWGRDNEQFF.

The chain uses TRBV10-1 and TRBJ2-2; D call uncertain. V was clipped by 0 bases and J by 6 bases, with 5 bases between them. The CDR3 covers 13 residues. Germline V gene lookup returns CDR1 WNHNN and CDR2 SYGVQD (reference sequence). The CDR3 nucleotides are TGCGCCAGCAGTGAGTCGTATGCCGGGGAGCTGTTTTTT. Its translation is CASSESYAGELFF.

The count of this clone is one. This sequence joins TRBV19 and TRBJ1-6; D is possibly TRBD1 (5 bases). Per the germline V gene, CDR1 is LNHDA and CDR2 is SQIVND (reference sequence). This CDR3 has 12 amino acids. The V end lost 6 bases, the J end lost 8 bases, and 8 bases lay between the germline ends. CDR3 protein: CASRTGYSPLHF. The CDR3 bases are TGTGCCAGTAGAACAGGTTATTCACCCCTCCACTTT.

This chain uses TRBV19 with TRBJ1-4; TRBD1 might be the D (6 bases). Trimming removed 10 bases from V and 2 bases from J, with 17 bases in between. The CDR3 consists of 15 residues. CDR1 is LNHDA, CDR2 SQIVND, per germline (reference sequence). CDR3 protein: CATRDIHGTNEKLFF. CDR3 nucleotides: TGTGCCACTCGGGACATCCACGGGACTAATGAAAAACTGTTTTTT.

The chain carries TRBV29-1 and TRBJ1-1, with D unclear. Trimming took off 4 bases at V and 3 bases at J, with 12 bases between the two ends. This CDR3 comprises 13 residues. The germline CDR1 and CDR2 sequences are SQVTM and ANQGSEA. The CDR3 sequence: CSVAVVGDTEAFF. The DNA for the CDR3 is TGCAGCGTTGCGGTAGTCGGGGACACTGAAGCTTTCTTT.

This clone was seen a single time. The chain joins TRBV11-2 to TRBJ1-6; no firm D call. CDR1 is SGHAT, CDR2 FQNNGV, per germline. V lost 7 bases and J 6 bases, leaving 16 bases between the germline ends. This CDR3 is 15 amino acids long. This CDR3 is CASNSLRDLNSPLHF. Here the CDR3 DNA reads TGTGCCAGCAACTCCCTCCGGGATCTTAATTCACCCCTCCACTTT. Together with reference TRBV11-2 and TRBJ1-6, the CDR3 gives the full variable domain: EAGVAQSPRYKIIEKRQSVAFWCNPISGHATLYWYQQILGQGPKLLIQFQNNGVVDDSQLPKDRFSAERLKGVDSTLKIQPAKLEDSAVYLCASNSLRDLNSPLHFGNGTRLTVT.

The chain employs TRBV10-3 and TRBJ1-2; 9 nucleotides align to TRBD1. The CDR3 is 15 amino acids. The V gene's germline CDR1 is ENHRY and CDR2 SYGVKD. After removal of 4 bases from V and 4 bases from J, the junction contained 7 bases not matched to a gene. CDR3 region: CAISGGDRDLYGYTF. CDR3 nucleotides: TGTGCCATCAGTGGAGGGGACAGGGACCTCTATGGCTACACCTTC.

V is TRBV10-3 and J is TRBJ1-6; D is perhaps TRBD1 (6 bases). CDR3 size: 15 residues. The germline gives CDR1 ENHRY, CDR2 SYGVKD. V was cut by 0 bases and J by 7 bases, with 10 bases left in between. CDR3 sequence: CAISESGQPNSPLHF. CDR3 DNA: TGTGCCATCAGTGAGTCTGGACAGCCAAATTCACCCCTCCACTTT.

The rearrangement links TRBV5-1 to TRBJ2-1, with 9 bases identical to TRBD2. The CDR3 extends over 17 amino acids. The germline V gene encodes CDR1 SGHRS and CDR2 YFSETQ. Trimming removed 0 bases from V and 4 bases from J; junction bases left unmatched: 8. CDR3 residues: CASSLEASGASYNEQFF. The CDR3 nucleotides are TGCGCCAGCAGCTTGGAGGCTAGCGGGGCTTCTTACAATGAGCAGTTCTTC.

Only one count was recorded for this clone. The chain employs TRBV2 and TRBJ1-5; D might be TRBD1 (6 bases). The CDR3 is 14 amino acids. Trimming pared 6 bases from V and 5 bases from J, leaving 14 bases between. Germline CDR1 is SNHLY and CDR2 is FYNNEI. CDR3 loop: CASRVGRGYQPQHF. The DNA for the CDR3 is TGTGCCAGCAGGGTGGGCAGGGGATATCAGCCCCAGCATTTT.

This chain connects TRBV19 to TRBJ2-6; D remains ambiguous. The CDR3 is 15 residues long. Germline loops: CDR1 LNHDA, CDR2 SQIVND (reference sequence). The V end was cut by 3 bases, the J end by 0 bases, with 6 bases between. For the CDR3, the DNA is TGTGCCAGTAGTATTGCGGACTCTGGGGCCAACGTCCTGACTTTC. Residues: CASSIADSGANVLTF.

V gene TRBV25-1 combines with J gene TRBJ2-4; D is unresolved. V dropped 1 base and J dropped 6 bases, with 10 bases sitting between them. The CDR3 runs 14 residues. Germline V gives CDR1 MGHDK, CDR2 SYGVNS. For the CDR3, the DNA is TGTGCCAGCAGTGAATGGGCAGACATAAACATTCAGTACTTC. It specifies CASSEWADINIQYF.

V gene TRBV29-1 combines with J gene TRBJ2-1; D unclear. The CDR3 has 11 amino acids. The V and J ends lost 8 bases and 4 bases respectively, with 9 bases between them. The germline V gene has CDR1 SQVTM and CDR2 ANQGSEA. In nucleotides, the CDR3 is TGCAGCCTCGCGCTTTACAATGAGCAGTTCTTC. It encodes CSLALYNEQFF.

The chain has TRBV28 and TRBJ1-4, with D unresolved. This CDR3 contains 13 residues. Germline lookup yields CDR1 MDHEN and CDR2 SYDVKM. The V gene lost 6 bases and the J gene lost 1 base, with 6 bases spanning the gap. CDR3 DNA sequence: TGTGCCAGCAGACAGCTAACTAATGAAAAACTGTTTTTT. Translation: CASRQLTNEKLFF.

The CDR3 bases are TGTGCCAGCAGGCGACAGGCTCCCGTAGCCAAAAACATTCAGTACTTC. It specifies CASRRQAPVAKNIQYF. This chain links TRBV2 with TRBJ2-4, with D tentatively TRBD1 (6 bases). The length of the CDR3 is 16 residues. CDR1 is SNHLY, CDR2 FYNNEI, per germline. With 6 bases removed from V and 0 bases from J, the gap between germline ends came to 15 bases.

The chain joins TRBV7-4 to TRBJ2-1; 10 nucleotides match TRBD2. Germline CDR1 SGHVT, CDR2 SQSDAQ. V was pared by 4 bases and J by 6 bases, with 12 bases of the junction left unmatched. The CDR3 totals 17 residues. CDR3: CASSSWTSGHSTNEQFF. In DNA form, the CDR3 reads TGTGCCAGCAGCTCCTGGACTAGCGGCCATTCCACCAATGAGCAGTTCTTC.

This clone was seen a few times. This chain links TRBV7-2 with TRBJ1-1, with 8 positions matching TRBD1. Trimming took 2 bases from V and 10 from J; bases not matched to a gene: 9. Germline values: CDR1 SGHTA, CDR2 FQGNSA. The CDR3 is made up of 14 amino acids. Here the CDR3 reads CASSLTRGQLAAFF. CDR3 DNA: TGTGCCAGCAGCTTAACCAGGGGGCAATTGGCAGCTTTCTTT.

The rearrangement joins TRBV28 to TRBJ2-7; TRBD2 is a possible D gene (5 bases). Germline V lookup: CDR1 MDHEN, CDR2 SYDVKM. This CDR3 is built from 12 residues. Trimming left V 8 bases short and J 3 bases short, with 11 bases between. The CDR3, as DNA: TGTGCCAGCTCGGAGGCCAACTACGAGCAGTACTTC. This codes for CASSEANYEQYF.

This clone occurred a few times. CDR3 loop: CASSPGTGRSYEQYF. CDR3 coding DNA: TGTGCCAGCAGCCCAGGGACAGGCCGGTCTTACGAGCAGTACTTC. The gene calls are TRBV3-1 (or the pseudogene TRBV3-2) and TRBJ2-7; 8 nucleotides match TRBD1. The trim removed 4 bases at V and 4 bases at J, leaving 9 bases unmatched. Per germline, CDR1 LGHDT and CDR2 YNNKEL (reference sequence). This CDR3 comprises 15 residues.

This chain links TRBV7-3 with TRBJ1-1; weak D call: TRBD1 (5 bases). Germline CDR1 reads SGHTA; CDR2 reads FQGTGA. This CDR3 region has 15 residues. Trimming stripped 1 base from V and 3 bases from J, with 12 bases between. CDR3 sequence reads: CASSLMWGGDTEAFF. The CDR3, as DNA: TGTGCCAGCAGCTTAATGTGGGGAGGGGACACTGAAGCTTTCTTT.

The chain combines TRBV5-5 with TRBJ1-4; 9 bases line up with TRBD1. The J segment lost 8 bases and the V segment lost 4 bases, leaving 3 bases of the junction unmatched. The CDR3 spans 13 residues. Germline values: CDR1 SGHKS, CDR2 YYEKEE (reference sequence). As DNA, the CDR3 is TGTGCCAGCAGCATAGGGACAGGGGAAAAACTGTTTTTT. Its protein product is CASSIGTGEKLFF.

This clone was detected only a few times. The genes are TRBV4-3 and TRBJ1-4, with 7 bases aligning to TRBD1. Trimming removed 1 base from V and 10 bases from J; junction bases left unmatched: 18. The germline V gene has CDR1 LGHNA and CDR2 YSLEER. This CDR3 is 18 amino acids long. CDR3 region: CASSQGTGGGIGRLKLFF. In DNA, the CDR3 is TGCGCCAGCAGCCAAGGGACAGGTGGGGGGATAGGACGATTAAAACTGTTTTTT.